This entry concerns a single TCR beta chain. This sample stems from a study of regulatory T cells in long-lasting Graves disease. Both iRepertoire HTBI primers and Arm-PCR of CDR3 regions were used to build the TCR beta libraries. TCRdb re-called the multiplex PCR reads with MiXCR, one entry per CDR3 protein. The sample carries hundreds of thousands of distinct CDR3 sequences, about 12% recorded once. V dropped 3 bases and J dropped 3 bases, with 11 bases sitting between them. The CDR3 is 14 residues long. Stated time point: newly diagnosed GD, antithyroid drugs for less than 3 months. The TCR library was prepared using RNA isolated from PBMCs. Staff drew 8 to 9 milliliters of peripheral blood into EDTA tubes. The data also belong to a second study, concerning T cells in Graves' hyperthyroidism and ophthalmopathy.

This sequence originates from a woman in her 30s with Graves disease. The gene calls are TRBV12-3 or TRBV12-4 and TRBJ2-5; D uncertain. The source material was peripheral blood mononuclear cells (PBMCs), sampled at new diagnosis, from a patient treated with antithyroid drugs. CDR3 amino acids: CASSLLAPKETQYF. In nucleotides, the CDR3 is TGTGCCAGCAGTTTGTTGGCGCCCAAAGAGACCCAGTACTTC.